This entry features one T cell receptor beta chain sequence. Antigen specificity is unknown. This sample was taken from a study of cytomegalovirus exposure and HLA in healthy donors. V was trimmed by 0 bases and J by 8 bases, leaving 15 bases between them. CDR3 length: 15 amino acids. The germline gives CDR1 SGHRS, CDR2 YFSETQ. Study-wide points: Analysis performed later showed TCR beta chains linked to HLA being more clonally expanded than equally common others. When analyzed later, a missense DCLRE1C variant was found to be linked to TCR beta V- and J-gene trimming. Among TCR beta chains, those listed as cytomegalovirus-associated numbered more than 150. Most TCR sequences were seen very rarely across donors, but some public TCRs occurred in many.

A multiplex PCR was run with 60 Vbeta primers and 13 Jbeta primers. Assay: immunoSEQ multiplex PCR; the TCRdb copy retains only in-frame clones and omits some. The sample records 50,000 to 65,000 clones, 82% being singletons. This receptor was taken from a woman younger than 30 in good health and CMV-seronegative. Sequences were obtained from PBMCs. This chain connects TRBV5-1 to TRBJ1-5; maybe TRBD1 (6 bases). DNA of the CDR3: TGCGCCAGCAGCTTGGGTTGGACAGATTATGAGCCCCAGCATTTT. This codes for CASSLGWTDYEPQHF.